This TCR beta chain comes out of a study of regulatory T cells in long-lasting Graves disease. This clonotype has a count of ten or more. Time point described: newly diagnosed GD, antithyroid drugs for less than 3 months. RNA extracted from PBMCs served as the sequencing template. Arm-PCR of CDR3 regions with iRepertoire HTBI primers generated TCR beta libraries. TCRdb recomputed calls from the multiplex PCR reads with MiXCR, one row per CDR3 protein. Of 350,000 to 500,000 distinct CDR3 sequences listed, around 15% were seen once; the top ten hold roughly a sixth. These data were likewise used in another study, on T cells in Graves' hyperthyroidism and ophthalmopathy. This second study says: HTBI primers were employed in a first-round RT-PCR of the TCR CDR3.

This sample comprised peripheral blood mononuclear cells (PBMCs), obtained at new diagnosis, from a patient treated with antithyroid drugs. The TCR sequence derives from a woman in her forties or fifties with Graves disease.

The CDR3 sequence is CASSSGGGSYEQYF. CDR3 DNA sequence: TGTGCCAGCAGTTCAGGTGGAGGGTCCTACGAGCAGTACTTC. V gene TRBV7-8 combines with J gene TRBJ2-7; possibly TRBD2 for D (6 bases). CDR3 length equals 14 residues. Germline V gene sequence: CDR1 SGHVS, CDR2 FQNEAQ. The ends were cut back, 6 bases at V and 1 base at J, with 13 bases in the middle. Full variable domain (rest looked up from reference TRBV7-8 and TRBJ2-7): GAGVSQSPRYKVAKRGQDVALRCDPISGHVSLFWYQQALGQGPEFLTYFQNEAQLDKSGLPSDRFFAERPEGSVSTLKIQRTQQEDSAVYLCASSSGGGSYEQYFGPGTRLTVT.